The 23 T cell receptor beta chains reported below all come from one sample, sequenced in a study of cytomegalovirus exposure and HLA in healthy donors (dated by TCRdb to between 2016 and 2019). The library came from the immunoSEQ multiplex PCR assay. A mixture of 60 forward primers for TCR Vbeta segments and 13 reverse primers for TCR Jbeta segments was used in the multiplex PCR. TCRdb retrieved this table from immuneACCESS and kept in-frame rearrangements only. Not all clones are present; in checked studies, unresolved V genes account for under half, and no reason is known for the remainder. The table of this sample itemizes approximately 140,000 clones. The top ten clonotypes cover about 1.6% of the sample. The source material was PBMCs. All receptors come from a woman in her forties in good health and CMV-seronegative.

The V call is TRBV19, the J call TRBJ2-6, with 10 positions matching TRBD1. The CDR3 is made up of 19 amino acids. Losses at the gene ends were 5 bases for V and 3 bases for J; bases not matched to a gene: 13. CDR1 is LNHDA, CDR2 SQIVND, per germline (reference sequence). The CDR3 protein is CASSAYGTGVWGGANVLTF. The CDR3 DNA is TGTGCCAGTAGTGCCTACGGGACAGGGGTGTGGGGTGGGGCCAACGTCCTGACTTTC.

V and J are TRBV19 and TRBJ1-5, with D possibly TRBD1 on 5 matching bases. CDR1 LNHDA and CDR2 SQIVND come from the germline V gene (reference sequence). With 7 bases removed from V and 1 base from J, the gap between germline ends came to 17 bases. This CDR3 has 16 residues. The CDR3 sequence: CASTTQFRGSNQPQHF. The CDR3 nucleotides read TGTGCCAGTACTACCCAATTTAGGGGAAGCAATCAGCCCCAGCATTTT.

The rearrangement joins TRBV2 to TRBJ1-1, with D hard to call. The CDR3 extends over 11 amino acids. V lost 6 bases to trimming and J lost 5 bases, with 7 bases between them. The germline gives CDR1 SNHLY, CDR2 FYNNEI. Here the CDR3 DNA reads TGTGCCAGCAGCGTCGGTACTGAAGCTTTCTTT. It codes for CASSVGTEAFF.

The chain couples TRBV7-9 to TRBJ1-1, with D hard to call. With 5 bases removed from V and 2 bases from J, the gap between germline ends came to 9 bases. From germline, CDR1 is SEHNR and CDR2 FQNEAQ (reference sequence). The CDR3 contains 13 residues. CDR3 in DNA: TGTGCCAGCAGCCTTAATACTAACACTGAAGCTTTCTTT. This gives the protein CASSLNTNTEAFF.

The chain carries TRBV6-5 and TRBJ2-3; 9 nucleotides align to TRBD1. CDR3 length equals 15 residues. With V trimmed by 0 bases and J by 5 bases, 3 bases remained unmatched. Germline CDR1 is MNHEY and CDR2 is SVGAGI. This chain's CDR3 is CASSYSETGGDTQYF. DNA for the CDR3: TGTGCCAGCAGTTACTCTGAGACAGGGGGAGATACGCAGTATTTT.

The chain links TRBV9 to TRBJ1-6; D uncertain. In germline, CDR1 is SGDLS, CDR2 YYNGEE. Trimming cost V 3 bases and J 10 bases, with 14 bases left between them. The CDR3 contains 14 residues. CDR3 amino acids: CASSGTPRASPLHF. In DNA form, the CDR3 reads TGTGCCAGCAGCGGGACTCCTCGGGCGTCACCCCTCCACTTT.

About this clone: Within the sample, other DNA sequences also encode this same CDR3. The CDR3: CASSAQGYGYTF. In DNA, the CDR3 is TGTGCCAGCAGTGCACAGGGCTATGGCTACACCTTC. The chain links TRBV25-1 to TRBJ1-2; TRBD1 might be the D (6 bases). V was clipped by 4 bases and J by 4 bases, with 7 bases between them. CDR3 length: 12 amino acids. Germline lookup yields CDR1 MGHDK and CDR2 SYGVNS.

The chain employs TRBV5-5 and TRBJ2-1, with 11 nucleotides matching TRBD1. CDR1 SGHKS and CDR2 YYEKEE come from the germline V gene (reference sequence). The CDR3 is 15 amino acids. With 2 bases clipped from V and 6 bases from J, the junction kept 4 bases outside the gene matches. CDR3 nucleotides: TGTGCCAGCAGCTTCGGACAGGGGGCGGGCAATGAGCAGTTCTTC. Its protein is CASSFGQGAGNEQFF.

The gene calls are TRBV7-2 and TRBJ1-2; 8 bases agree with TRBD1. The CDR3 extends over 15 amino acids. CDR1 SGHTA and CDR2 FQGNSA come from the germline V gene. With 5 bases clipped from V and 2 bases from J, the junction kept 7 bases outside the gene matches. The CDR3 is CASSARDRTNYGYTF. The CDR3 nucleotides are TGTGCCAGCAGCGCCCGGGACAGGACCAACTATGGCTACACCTTC.

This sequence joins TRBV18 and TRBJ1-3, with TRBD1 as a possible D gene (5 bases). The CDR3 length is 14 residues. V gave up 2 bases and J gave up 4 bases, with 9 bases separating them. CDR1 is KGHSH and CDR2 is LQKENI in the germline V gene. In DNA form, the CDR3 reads TGTGCCAGCTCACCAGACAGCAACGGAAACACCATATATTTT. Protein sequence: CASSPDSNGNTIYF.

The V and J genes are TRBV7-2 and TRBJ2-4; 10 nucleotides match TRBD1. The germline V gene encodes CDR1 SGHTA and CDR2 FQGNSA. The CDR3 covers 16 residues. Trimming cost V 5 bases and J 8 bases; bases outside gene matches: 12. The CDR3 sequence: CASSQHTGTGVDIQYF. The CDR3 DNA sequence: TGTGCCAGCAGCCAGCACACCGGGACAGGGGTGGACATTCAGTACTTC.

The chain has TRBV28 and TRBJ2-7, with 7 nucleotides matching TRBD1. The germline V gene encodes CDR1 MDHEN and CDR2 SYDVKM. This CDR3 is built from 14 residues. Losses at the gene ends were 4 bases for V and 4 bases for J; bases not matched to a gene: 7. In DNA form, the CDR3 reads TGTGCCAGCAGTTGGGGACAGTTGGCGTACGAGCAGTACTTC. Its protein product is CASSWGQLAYEQYF.

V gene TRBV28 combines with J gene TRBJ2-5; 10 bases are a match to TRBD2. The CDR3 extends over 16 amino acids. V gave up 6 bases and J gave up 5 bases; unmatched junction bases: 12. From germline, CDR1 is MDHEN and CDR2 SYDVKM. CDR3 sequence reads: CASRWAPSGGPETQYF. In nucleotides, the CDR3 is TGTGCCAGCAGGTGGGCGCCTAGCGGGGGCCCGGAGACCCAGTACTTC.

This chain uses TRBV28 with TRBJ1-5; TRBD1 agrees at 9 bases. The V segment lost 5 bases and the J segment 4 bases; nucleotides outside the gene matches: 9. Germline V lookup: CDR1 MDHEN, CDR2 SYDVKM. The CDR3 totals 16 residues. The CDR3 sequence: CASSRTGTGQNQPQHF. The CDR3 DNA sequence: TGTGCCAGCAGTCGAACCGGGACAGGGCAAAATCAGCCCCAGCATTTT.

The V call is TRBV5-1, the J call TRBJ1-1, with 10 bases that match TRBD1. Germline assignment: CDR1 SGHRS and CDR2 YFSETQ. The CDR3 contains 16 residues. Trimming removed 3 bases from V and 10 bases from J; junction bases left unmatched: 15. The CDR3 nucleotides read TGCGCCAGCAGCTCACTCGCCGGGACAGGGGCTTTGGCAGCTTTCTTT. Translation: CASSSLAGTGALAAFF.

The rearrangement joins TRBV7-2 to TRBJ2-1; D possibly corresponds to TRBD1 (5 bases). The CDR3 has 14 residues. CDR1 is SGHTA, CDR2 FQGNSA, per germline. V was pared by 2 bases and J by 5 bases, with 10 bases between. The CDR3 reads CASSLSGNNNEQFF. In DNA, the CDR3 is TGTGCCAGCAGCTTATCAGGGAACAACAATGAGCAGTTCTTC.

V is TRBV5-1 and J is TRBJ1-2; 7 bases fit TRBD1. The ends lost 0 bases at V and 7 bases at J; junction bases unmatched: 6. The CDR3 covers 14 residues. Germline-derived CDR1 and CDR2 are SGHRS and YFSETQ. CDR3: CASSLDGTVGGYTF. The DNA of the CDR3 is TGCGCCAGCAGCTTGGATGGGACAGTTGGTGGCTACACCTTC.

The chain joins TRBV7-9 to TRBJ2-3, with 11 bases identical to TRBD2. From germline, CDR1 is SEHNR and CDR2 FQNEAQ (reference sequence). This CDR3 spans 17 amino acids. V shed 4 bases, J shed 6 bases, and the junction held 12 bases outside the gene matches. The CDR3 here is CASSSPSSGGAGDTQYF. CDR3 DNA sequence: TGTGCCAGCAGCTCCCCGAGTAGCGGGGGGGCGGGGGATACGCAGTATTTT.

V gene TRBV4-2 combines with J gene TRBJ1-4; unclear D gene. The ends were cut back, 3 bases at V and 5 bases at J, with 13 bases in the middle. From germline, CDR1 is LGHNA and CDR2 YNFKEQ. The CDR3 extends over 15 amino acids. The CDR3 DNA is TGTGCCAGCAGCCAGACCCTGGGAGCGAATGAAAAACTGTTTTTT. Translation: CASSQTLGANEKLFF.

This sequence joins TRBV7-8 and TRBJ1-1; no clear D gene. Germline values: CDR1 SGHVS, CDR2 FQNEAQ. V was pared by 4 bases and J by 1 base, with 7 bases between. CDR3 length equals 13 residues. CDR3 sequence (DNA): TGTGCCAGCAGCTCTGTCCGGAACACTGAAGCTTTCTTT. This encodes CASSSVRNTEAFF.

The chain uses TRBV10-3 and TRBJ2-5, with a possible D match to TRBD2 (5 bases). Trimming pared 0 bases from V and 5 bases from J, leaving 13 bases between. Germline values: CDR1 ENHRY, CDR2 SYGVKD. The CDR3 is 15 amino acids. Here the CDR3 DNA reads TGTGCCATCAGTGAGTCGAACCTAGCTGAGGAGACCCAGTACTTC. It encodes CAISESNLAEETQYF.

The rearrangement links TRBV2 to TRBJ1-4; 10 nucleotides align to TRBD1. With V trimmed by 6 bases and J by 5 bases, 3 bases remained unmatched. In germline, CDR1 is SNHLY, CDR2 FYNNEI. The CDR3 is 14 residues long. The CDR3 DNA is TGTGCCAGCAGCAGGGACAGGGGAAATGAAAAACTGTTTTTT. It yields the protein CASSRDRGNEKLFF.

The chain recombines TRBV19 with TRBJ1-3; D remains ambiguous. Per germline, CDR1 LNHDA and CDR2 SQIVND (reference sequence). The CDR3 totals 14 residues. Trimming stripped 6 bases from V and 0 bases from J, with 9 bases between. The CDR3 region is CASRTRYSGNTIYF. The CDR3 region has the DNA TGTGCCAGTAGAACCAGGTACTCTGGAAACACCATATATTTT.